This is a list of T cell receptor beta chains from one sample in a study of identical twins. One entry per CDR3 protein, called by TCRdb with MiXCR from the 5' RACE reads. The sample carries around 1.7 million distinct CDR3 sequences, 25% to 35% recorded once. The specimen was cord blood. The receptors shown here come from a newborn girl in good health. The CDR3 runs from the conserved cysteine through the conserved F or W. Fields, in order: J gene, clone size, D gene, V gene, CDR3 protein, CDR3 DNA. D genes are given only for firm matches. Clone size is shown for a subset of rows, as once, few, many or a class of expanded clone.

TRBJ2-6	few	TRBD1	TRBV25-1	CASSTGLGANVLTF	TGTGCCAGCTCGACAGGGTTAGGGGCCAACGTCCTGACTTTC
TRBJ2-1	-	-	TRBV28	CASSLWGPEQFF	TGTGCCAGCAGTTTATGGGGGCCTGAGCAGTTCTTC
TRBJ2-2	-	-	TRBV12-3/TRBV12-4	CASSFVQGNTGELFF	TGTGCCAGCAGTTTCGTCCAGGGAAACACCGGGGAGCTGTTTTTT
TRBJ2-7	many	-	TRBV6-6	CASSYQVEQYF	TGTGCCAGCAGTTACCAGGTTGAGCAGTACTTC
TRBJ2-3	-	-	TRBV29-1	CSVAGPLTDTQYF	TGCAGCGTTGCGGGGCCCCTCACAGATACGCAGTATTTT
TRBJ2-2	-	-	TRBV4-1	CASSHPTVNTGELFF	TGCGCCAGCAGCCACCCGACAGTAAACACCGGGGAGCTGTTTTTT
TRBJ2-1	few	-	TRBV2	CASSEGPGGEQFF	TGTGCCAGCAGTGAGGGGCCGGGCGGTGAGCAGTTCTTC
TRBJ1-6	-	-	TRBV5-1	CASRPRGSYNSPLHF	TGCGCCAGCCGACCCAGGGGTTCCTATAATTCACCCCTCCACTTT
TRBJ2-3	few	TRBD2	TRBV15	CATSRAITSGGVLDTQYF	TGTGCCACCAGCAGAGCCATAACTAGCGGGGGGGTTCTGGATACGCAGTATTTT
TRBJ2-3	-	TRBD1	TRBV27	CASRDRLTASTDTQYF	TGTGCCAGCCGGGACAGGCTCACCGCTAGCACAGATACGCAGTATTTT
TRBJ2-3	-	TRBD2	TRBV6-5	CASSYPGTSGTHTQYF	TGTGCCAGCAGTTACCCAGGGACTAGCGGGACTCATACGCAGTATTTT
TRBJ2-4	few	-	TRBV20-1	CSARATLDSGGELAKNIQYF	TGCAGTGCTAGAGCTACCTTGGACAGTGGGGGGGAGCTAGCCAAAAACATTCAGTACTTC
TRBJ2-7	-	-	TRBV27	CASSPSGFDEQYF	TGTGCCAGCAGTCCGTCAGGGTTCGACGAGCAGTACTTC
TRBJ2-2	-	-	TRBV11-2	CASSARELFF	TGTGCCAGCAGTGCCCGGGAGCTGTTTTTT
TRBJ2-3	many	-	TRBV4-2	CASSQRGNTDTQYF	TGTGCCAGCAGCCAACGGGGGAACACAGATACGCAGTATTTT
TRBJ2-3	few	TRBD2	TRBV5-1	CASSLGLAVVDTQYF	TGCGCCAGCAGCTTGGGGCTAGCGGTGGTGGATACGCAGTATTTT
TRBJ2-7	many	-	TRBV20-1	CSARSRYEQYF	TGCAGTGCTAGATCCCGCTACGAGCAGTACTTC
TRBJ2-1	few	-	TRBV20-1	CSARSGRVGTDEQFF	TGCAGTGCTAGGTCAGGCAGGGTGGGGACCGATGAGCAGTTCTTC
TRBJ1-2	-	TRBD1	TRBV20-1	CSAGRNRGNNYGYTF	TGCAGTGCTGGAAGAAACAGGGGGAATAACTATGGCTACACCTTC
TRBJ1-2	-	-	TRBV2	CASSEGGDFYGYTF	TGTGCCAGCAGTGAAGGGGGGGATTTCTATGGCTACACCTTC
TRBJ2-7	few	-	TRBV6-6	CASSYSPQAVSYEQYF	TGTGCCAGCAGTTACTCGCCACAAGCGGTCTCCTACGAGCAGTACTTC
TRBJ2-7	-	-	TRBV24-1	CATSDFRQKPYEQYF	TGTGCCACCAGTGATTTTCGGCAAAAACCCTACGAGCAGTACTTC